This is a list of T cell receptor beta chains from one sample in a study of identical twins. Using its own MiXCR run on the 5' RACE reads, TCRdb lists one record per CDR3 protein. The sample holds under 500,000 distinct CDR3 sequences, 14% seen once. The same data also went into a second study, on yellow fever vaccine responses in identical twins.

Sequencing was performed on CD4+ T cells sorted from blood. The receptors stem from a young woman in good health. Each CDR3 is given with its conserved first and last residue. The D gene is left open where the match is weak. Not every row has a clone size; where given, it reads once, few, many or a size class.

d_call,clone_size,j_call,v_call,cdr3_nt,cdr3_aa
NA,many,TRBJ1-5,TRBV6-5,TGTGCCAGCAGTTACTCGTACAGTCAGCCCCAGCATTTT,CASSYSYSQPQHF
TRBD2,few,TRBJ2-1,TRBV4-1,TGCGCCAGCAGCCAACTCCCGGGGGGACTGAGAGCCAATGAGCAGTTCTTC,CASSQLPGGLRANEQFF
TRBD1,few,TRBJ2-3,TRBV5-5,TGTGCCAGCAGCCAACAAGGGGGCGCAGATACGCAGTATTTT,CASSQQGGADTQYF
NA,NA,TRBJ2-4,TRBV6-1,TGTGCCAGCAGTGAAAGGGTCCTGGGGAACATTCAGTACTTC,CASSERVLGNIQYF
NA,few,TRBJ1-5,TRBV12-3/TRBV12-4,TGTGCCAGCAGTTTCGGGGTCTTCGGGGGAAATCAGCCCCAGCATTTT,CASSFGVFGGNQPQHF
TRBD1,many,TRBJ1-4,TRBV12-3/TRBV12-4,TGTGCCAGCAGTTTAGCCGGGACAGTTAATGAAAAACTGTTTTTT,CASSLAGTVNEKLFF
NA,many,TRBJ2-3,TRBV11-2,TGTGCCAGCAGCGCGGACCGTCGGGGCACAGATACGCAGTATTTT,CASSADRRGTDTQYF
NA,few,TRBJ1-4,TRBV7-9,TGTGCCAGCAGCTTGGGGTCCTCTAATGAAAAACTGTTTTTT,CASSLGSSNEKLFF
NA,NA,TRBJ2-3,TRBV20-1,TGCAGTGCTCCTCCGGCTAGCGTTGTTGGCACAGATACGCAGTATTTT,CSAPPASVVGTDTQYF
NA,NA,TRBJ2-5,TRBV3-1,TGTGCCAGCAGCCAAGGAAACGCGGGGGCGGAGACCCAGTACTTC,CASSQGNAGAETQYF
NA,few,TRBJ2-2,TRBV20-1,TGCAGTGCTAGGCCCTCCACAGGAAACACCGGGGAGCTGTTTTTT,CSARPSTGNTGELFF
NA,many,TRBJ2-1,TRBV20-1,TGCAGTGCTTGGGAGGGGGTGGTAGATGAGCAGTTCTTC,CSAWEGVVDEQFF
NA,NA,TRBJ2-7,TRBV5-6,TGTGCCAGCAGCTTGGTATCTCAAAAGGCCTACGAGCAGTACTTC,CASSLVSQKAYEQYF
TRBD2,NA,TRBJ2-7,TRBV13,TGTGCCAGCAGCTTATTGGGGACTAGCGGGAAATCCCTCTCCTACGAGCAGTACTTC,CASSLLGTSGKSLSYEQYF
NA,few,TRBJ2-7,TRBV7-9,TGTGCCAGCAGCTTCGTCCAGGACGAGCAGTACTTC,CASSFVQDEQYF
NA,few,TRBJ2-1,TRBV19,TGTGCCAGTAGTATATCCGCTCTCGGTACCCAGTTCTTC,CASSISALGTQFF
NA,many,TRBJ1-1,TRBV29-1,TGCAGCGTTGAAGGATGGGGAACTGAAGCTTTCTTT,CSVEGWGTEAFF
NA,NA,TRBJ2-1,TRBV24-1,TGTGCCACCAGTGGTGCCCTATATTCCTACAATGAGCAGTTCTTC,CATSGALYSYNEQFF
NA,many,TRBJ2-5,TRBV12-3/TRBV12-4,TGTGCCAGCACTCAGGGGGAGACCCAGTACTTC,CASTQGETQYF
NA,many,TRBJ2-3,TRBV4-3,TGCGCCAGCAGCCAAGCGGGGGGCGGCACAGATACGCAGTATTTT,CASSQAGGGTDTQYF
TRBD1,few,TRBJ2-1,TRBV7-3,TGTGCCAGCAGCGAGGGGACAGGGATTGAGCAGTTCTTC,CASSEGTGIEQFF
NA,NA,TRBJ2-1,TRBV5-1,TGCGCCAGCAGCTTGGGGCTTGGGGGGGCCTCCTACAATGAGCAGTTCTTC,CASSLGLGGASYNEQFF
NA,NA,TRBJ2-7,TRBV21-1,TGTGCCAGCAGACCGAAACAAGGTGGGACAACGGGGGGGGACGAGCAGTACTTC,CASRPKQGGTTGGDEQYF
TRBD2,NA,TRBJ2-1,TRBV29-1,TGCAGCGTTGGACTAGCGGGGGCATCCTACAATGAGCAGTTCTTC,CSVGLAGASYNEQFF
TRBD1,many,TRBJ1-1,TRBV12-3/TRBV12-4,TGTGCCAGCAGTTTAAACAGGGGAGGTGAAGCTTTCTTT,CASSLNRGGEAFF
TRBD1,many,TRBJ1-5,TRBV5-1,TGCGCCAGCAGCGGAGGGGGCGGTGGACAGCCCCAGCATTTT,CASSGGGGGQPQHF
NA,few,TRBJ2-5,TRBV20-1,TGCAGTGAACCAGTCTTCCAGAGCGAAGAGACCCAGTACTTC,CSEPVFQSEETQYF
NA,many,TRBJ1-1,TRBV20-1,TGCAGTGCTAGATTCCGATTTGGCGGGCGGAACACTGAAGCTTTCTTT,CSARFRFGGRNTEAFF
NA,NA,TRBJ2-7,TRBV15,TGTGCCACCAGCAATAACAGGGCCCAATCCTACGAGCAGTACTTC,CATSNNRAQSYEQYF
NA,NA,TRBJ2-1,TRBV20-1,TGCAGTGCTAGAGTCCCAATAGCCCACTCCTACAATGAGCAGTTCTTC,CSARVPIAHSYNEQFF
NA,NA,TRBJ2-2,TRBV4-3,TGCGCCAGCAGCCAAGATGGGAGGCCGGGAACCGGGGAGCTGTTTTTT,CASSQDGRPGTGELFF
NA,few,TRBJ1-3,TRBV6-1,TGTGCCAGCAGCCCCCTTGGGGCCTCTGGAAACACCATATATTTT,CASSPLGASGNTIYF
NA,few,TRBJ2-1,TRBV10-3,TGTGCCATCAGTGACACCAATGAGCAGTTCTTC,CAISDTNEQFF
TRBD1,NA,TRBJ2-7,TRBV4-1,TGCGCCAGCAGCCGAGGGGGCACGGGCGAGGGGCAGTACTTC,CASSRGGTGEGQYF
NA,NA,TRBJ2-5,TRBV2,TGTGCCAGCAATAGTAGGGGGAGCCAAGAGACCCAGTACTTC,CASNSRGSQETQYF
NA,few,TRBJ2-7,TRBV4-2,TGTGCCAGCAGCCAAGCATCCGGGAGCTCCTACGAGCAGTACTTC,CASSQASGSSYEQYF
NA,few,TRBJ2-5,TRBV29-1,TGCAGCGTTGCCCAGGGAGGCAGAGAGACCCAGTACTTC,CSVAQGGRETQYF
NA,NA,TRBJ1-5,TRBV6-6,TGTGCCAGCAGTTTACAGAGCAATCAGCCCCAGCATTTT,CASSLQSNQPQHF
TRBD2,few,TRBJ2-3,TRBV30,TGTGCCTGGAGACGGAGGGCCGGGAGGGATACGCAGTATTTT,CAWRRRAGRDTQYF
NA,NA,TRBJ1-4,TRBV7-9,TGTGCCAGCAGCTTACGCGACAGGAAGAATGAAAAACTGTTTTTT,CASSLRDRKNEKLFF
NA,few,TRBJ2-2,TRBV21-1,TGTGCCAGCAGCAGTCGACAGGGGGCATGGGGCACCGGGGAGCTGTTTTTT,CASSSRQGAWGTGELFF
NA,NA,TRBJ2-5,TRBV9,TGTGCCAGCAGCGTAGGCCCTACAGAGACCCAGTACTTC,CASSVGPTETQYF